This T cell receptor beta chain derives from a study of T cell responses to AZD1222 COVID-19 vaccine. Overall study results and limits: The span of vaccine-associated CD4 TCRs extended across spike, with dominance at 160-218 and 743-854.

Using immunoSEQ multiplex PCR, the repertoire was profiled, and TCRdb retains in-frame clones only, with some absent. The table has over 110,000 clones, 90% to 95% seen once. The ends lost 5 bases at V and 3 bases at J; junction bases unmatched: 6. CDR1 MNHEY and CDR2 SVGAGI come from the germline V gene. This CDR3 has 15 amino acids. On this clone: Its antigen is undetermined.

Sequencing was performed on peripheral blood, taken after recovery from COVID-19. This chain links TRBV6-5 with TRBJ2-1; 8 positions agree with TRBD2. The clonotype comes from an adult who had recovered from COVID-19. CDR3 amino acids: CASSQSSGFYNEQFF. The CDR3 DNA follows: TGTGCCAGCAGTCAATCTAGCGGGTTCTACAATGAGCAGTTCTTC.